These 30 T cell receptor beta chains share one sample of origin, sequenced in a study of blood T cells in healthy people across ages. For the second PCR, which ran for about 6 to 11 cycles, a sample-barcoded 5' primer and a J-beta primer mix were used. Via MiXCR, TCRdb re-called the 5' RACE reads, giving one row per CDR3 protein. The sample has about 400,000 distinct CDR3 sequences, 45% to 60% seen once. What was sequenced was blood. The receptors originated from a man aged 55 to 69 in good health.

This clonotype has only a few counts. This chain connects TRBV30 to TRBJ1-1; D not resolved. The CDR3 runs to 18 residues. CDR1 is GTSNPN and CDR2 is SVGIG in the germline V gene (reference sequence). V lost 3 bases to trimming and J lost 5 bases, with 28 bases between them. CDR3 in amino acids: CAWSLRSRDRRIRTEAFF. CDR3 coding DNA: TGTGCCTGGAGCCTAAGAAGTCGAGACCGAAGGATAAGAACTGAAGCTTTCTTT.

The chain couples TRBV20-1 to TRBJ2-5; 7 bases are shared with TRBD1. The CDR3 covers 14 residues. Germline V gives CDR1 DFQATT, CDR2 SNEGSKA (reference sequence). The ends lost 3 bases at V and 2 bases at J; junction bases unmatched: 6. CDR3 in amino acids: CSASPDRVQETQYF. CDR3 bases: TGCAGTGCTAGCCCCGACAGGGTACAAGAGACCCAGTACTTC.

This clonotype was observed once. This rearrangement joins TRBV6-1 to TRBJ2-5; the D gene is possibly TRBD2 (6 bases). V shed 1 base and J shed 7 bases, with 7 bases lying between them. Germline-derived CDR1 and CDR2 are MNHNS and SASEGT. This CDR3 has 12 residues. Written as DNA, the CDR3 is TGTGCCAGCAGTGAAGGGAGGGGGACCCAGTACTTC. Amino acid sequence: CASSEGRGTQYF.

This clonotype was found many times. The chain combines TRBV5-1 with TRBJ1-1; D is perhaps TRBD1 (5 bases). Trimming pared 1 base from V and 0 bases from J, leaving 10 bases between. This CDR3 contains 15 residues. CDR1 SGHRS and CDR2 YFSETQ come from the germline V gene. In DNA form, the CDR3 reads TGCGCCAGCAGCTTGCAGGGCCAGCTGAACACTGAAGCTTTCTTT. Residues: CASSLQGQLNTEAFF.

The chain is built from TRBV2 and TRBJ1-1, with 7 positions matching TRBD1. With 6 bases clipped from V and 0 bases from J, the junction kept 19 bases outside the gene matches. The germline CDR1 and CDR2 sequences are SNHLY and FYNNEI. This CDR3 comprises 19 residues. The CDR3 sequence is CASRDLTGPRVGMNTEAFF. DNA of the CDR3: TGTGCCAGCAGAGACCTGACAGGGCCAAGGGTGGGGATGAACACTGAAGCTTTCTTT.

This clonotype was observed a few times. A single base separates this from a much larger clone, so it may be a read error. This chain joins TRBV6-5 and TRBJ2-7; 8 bases match TRBD2. Per the germline V gene, CDR1 is MNHEY and CDR2 is SVGAGI. V gave up 8 bases and J gave up 7 bases; unmatched junction bases: 7. This CDR3 region has 12 residues. The CDR3 nucleotides are TGTGCCAGCCGGGGGGGGACCAATGAGCAGTACTTC. Its translation: CASRGGTNEQYF.

The sample holds a few counts of this clonotype. The chain recombines TRBV7-9 with TRBJ2-7, with D perhaps being TRBD1 or TRBD2 (6 bases each). The DNA matches TRBJ2-5 better at its end, which makes the J call doubtful. The germline CDR1 and CDR2 sequences are SEHNR and FQNEAQ (reference sequence). The CDR3 is made up of 16 amino acids. CDR3 sequence: CASSTQLALGGETQYF. Written as DNA, the CDR3 is TGTGCCAGCAGCACCCAACTAGCCCTAGGGGGAGAGACCCAGTACTTC.

The gene calls are TRBV29-1 and TRBJ2-5; D may be TRBD1 (6 bases). From germline, CDR1 is SQVTM and CDR2 ANQGSEA. The CDR3 sequence is 15 residues long. Trimming stripped 2 bases from V and 2 bases from J, with 15 bases between. In DNA, the CDR3 is TGCAGCGTTGAACCCGGGACAACCCCACAAGAGACCCAGTACTTC. Protein product: CSVEPGTTPQETQYF.

V gene TRBV20-1 combines with J gene TRBJ2-7; 11 nucleotides match TRBD2. This CDR3 region has 15 residues. J lost 7 bases, V lost 4 bases, and 12 bases had no gene match. Germline V gene lookup returns CDR1 DFQATT and CDR2 SNEGSKA (reference sequence). In DNA, the CDR3 is TGCAGTGCTATAAAATCCTCTAGCGGGAGGAGTGAGCAGTACTTC. Translated: CSAIKSSSGRSEQYF.

This chain connects TRBV7-9 to TRBJ2-5; D is unclear. The ends were cut back, 2 bases at V and 2 bases at J, with 15 bases in the middle. Germline V CDR1 and CDR2: SEHNR, FQNEAQ (reference sequence). This CDR3 spans 16 amino acids. CDR3 in amino acids: CASSLPDPPRQETQYF. CDR3 DNA: TGTGCCAGCAGCTTACCAGACCCACCCAGACAAGAGACCCAGTACTTC.

This chain links TRBV6-2 or TRBV6-3 with TRBJ2-5; D assignment may be TRBD1 or TRBD2 (5 bases each). The germline V gene has CDR1 MNHEY and CDR2 SVGEGT. The CDR3 covers 16 residues. V lost 7 bases, J lost 3 bases, and 21 bases lay in between. The CDR3 nucleotides read TGTGCCAGCACTAACACGAAGAGGGGACCGAAAGAGACCCAGTACTTC. Translating it yields CASTNTKRGPKETQYF.

Only a few counts were recorded for this clonotype. The chain combines TRBV20-1 with TRBJ2-1; 8 bases are a match to TRBD2. This CDR3 contains 16 residues. With 2 bases clipped from V and 5 bases from J, the junction kept 11 bases outside the gene matches. Germline V gene lookup returns CDR1 DFQATT and CDR2 SNEGSKA (reference sequence). The CDR3 is CSARPRGGDSNNEQFF. The CDR3 DNA reads as TGCAGTGCTAGACCTCGGGGGGGGGACTCTAACAATGAGCAGTTCTTC.

DNA of the CDR3: TGCAGTGCTAGGTCGGGGGGGTCGGGCTACAATGAGCAGTTCTTC. It translates to CSARSGGSGYNEQFF. The rearrangement links TRBV20-1 to TRBJ2-1; 8 positions agree with TRBD2. This CDR3 is built from 15 residues. V was clipped by 3 bases and J by 3 bases; unmatched bases: 7. The germline gives CDR1 DFQATT, CDR2 SNEGSKA (reference sequence).

V is TRBV10-3 and J is TRBJ2-6; D not certain. Trimming removed 2 bases at V and 2 bases at J, with 10 bases between. Germline loops: CDR1 ENHRY, CDR2 SYGVKD. The CDR3 has 16 amino acids. DNA of the CDR3: TGTGCCATCAGTGAGGGCCCCTGGGCTGGGGCCAACGTCCTGACTTTC. Residues: CAISEGPWAGANVLTF.

The chain joins TRBV20-1 to TRBJ1-2; D unclear. CDR1 is DFQATT and CDR2 is SNEGSKA in the germline V gene (reference sequence). V shed 0 bases and J shed 6 bases, with 17 bases lying between them. CDR3 length: 15 residues. The CDR3 loop reads CSARDRRGRVHGYTF. In nucleotides, the CDR3 is TGCAGTGCTAGAGATAGGAGAGGGCGCGTTCATGGCTACACCTTC.

This clonotype has only a few counts. The chain uses TRBV12-3 or TRBV12-4 and TRBJ2-7, with D possibly matching TRBD1 (6 bases). The CDR3 has 14 residues. V lost 8 bases, J lost 0 bases, and 14 bases lay in between. The CDR3 spells CASLNQGGSYEQYF. The CDR3 nucleotides read TGTGCCAGCCTCAACCAAGGGGGCTCCTACGAGCAGTACTTC.

The J gene is TRBJ2-7, the V gene TRBV5-1; 11 nucleotides align to TRBD2. CDR1 and CDR2 from the germline V gene are SGHRS and YFSETQ. The J segment lost 2 bases and the V segment lost 5 bases, leaving 6 bases of the junction unmatched. This CDR3 spans 15 amino acids. The CDR3 nucleotides read TGCGCCAGCAGGAGGGGACTAGCGGAGACCTACGAGCAGTACTTC. Its protein is CASRRGLAETYEQYF.

V gene TRBV5-1 combines with J gene TRBJ2-1; D is undetermined. The germline V and J ends were trimmed by 4 bases and 0 bases, with 17 bases remaining between them. Germline CDR1 and CDR2: SGHRS and YFSETQ. The CDR3 consists of 17 residues. The CDR3 region has the DNA TGCGCCAGCAGCCTTCGTCCGGAAGCGAGCTCCTACAATGAGCAGTTCTTC. Protein: CASSLRPEASSYNEQFF.

In its sample, this clonotype was seen many times. The J gene is TRBJ2-4, the V gene TRBV20-1; 7 positions match TRBD1. The trim removed 6 bases at V and 6 bases at J, leaving 11 bases unmatched. The CDR3 has 14 amino acids. Germline V lookup: CDR1 DFQATT, CDR2 SNEGSKA (reference sequence). Here the CDR3 DNA reads TGCAGTGCCGCGGACAGGCCCGGGTCAAACATTCAGTACTTC. Residues: CSAADRPGSNIQYF.

The V call is TRBV5-1, the J call TRBJ2-3, with a weak D call TRBD1 (5 bases). The CDR3 has 15 residues. Trimming removed 0 bases at V and 2 bases at J, with 10 bases between. Germline V gene sequence: CDR1 SGHRS, CDR2 YFSETQ. DNA for the CDR3: TGCGCCAGCAGCTTGGGGGGCCCTACCACAGATACGCAGTATTTT. This translates into CASSLGGPTTDTQYF. Full variable domain (remainder filled in from reference TRBV5-1 and TRBJ2-3): KAGVTQTPRYLIKTRGQQVTLSCSPISGHRSVSWYQQTPGQGLQFLFEYFSETQRNKGNFPGRFSGRQFSNSRSEMNVSTLELGDSALYLCASSLGGPTTDTQYFGPGTRLTVL.

The chain combines TRBV20-1 with TRBJ2-1; no reliable D call. The CDR3 totals 19 residues. Germline CDR1 and CDR2: DFQATT and SNEGSKA (reference sequence). Trimming removed 0 bases at V and 3 bases at J, with 24 bases between. For the CDR3, the DNA is TGCAGTGCTAGAGATCGTAGGCCGACCTTCCGTCTTATCTACAATGAGCAGTTCTTC. It specifies CSARDRRPTFRLIYNEQFF.

This clonotype has a count of ten or more. V gene TRBV7-2 combines with J gene TRBJ2-7; D perhaps matches TRBD1 (5 bases). Germline loops: CDR1 SGHTA, CDR2 FQGNSA. This CDR3 has 13 amino acids. Trimming pared 5 bases from V and 2 bases from J, leaving 10 bases between. The CDR3: CASSTDRAYEQYF. In DNA, the CDR3 is TGTGCCAGCAGCACCGACAGAGCCTACGAGCAGTACTTC.

The gene calls are TRBV20-1 and TRBJ2-7; D may be TRBD1 (5 bases). The J call is in doubt because the DNA end fits TRBJ2-5 better. This CDR3 has 14 residues. Germline V lookup: CDR1 DFQATT, CDR2 SNEGSKA (reference sequence). CDR3 residues: CSARAASGMETQYF. The CDR3 DNA reads as TGCAGTGCTAGGGCGGCCTCAGGGATGGAGACCCAGTACTTC.

Many counts were recorded for this clonotype. A read error may be the cause here, since a much bigger clone is one base away. The V gene is TRBV11-2, the J gene TRBJ2-5; TRBD2 is a possible D gene (6 bases). The V gene's germline CDR1 is SGHAT and CDR2 FQNNGV. This CDR3 comprises 14 residues. Trimming took 5 bases from V and 5 from J, leaving 15 bases between them. This CDR3 reads CASSVAVPRETQYF. CDR3 nucleotides: TGTGCCAGCAGCGTAGCGGTCCCTCGGGAGACCCAGTACTTC.

The sample holds many counts of this clonotype. The chain combines TRBV12-3 or TRBV12-4 with TRBJ1-6; D unresolved. Between the trimmed V and J ends, which lost 7 bases and 11 bases, there was a span of 15 bases. This CDR3 contains 13 residues. DNA for the CDR3: TGTGCCAGCACCATCGGGGAGGTCCCACCCCTCCACTTT. Amino acid sequence: CASTIGEVPPLHF.

J is TRBJ2-3 and V is TRBV7-2; D is uncertain. CDR3 length: 13 residues. The germline gives CDR1 SGHTA, CDR2 FQGNSA. V lost 5 bases, J lost 6 bases, and 12 bases lay in between. The CDR3 protein is CASSPDFSDTQYF. The CDR3 bases are TGTGCCAGCAGCCCCGATTTCTCGGATACGCAGTATTTT.

This clonotype was detected many times. This chain links TRBV7-2 with TRBJ2-6; D unresolved. Germline V gene lookup returns CDR1 SGHTA and CDR2 FQGNSA. CDR3 size: 18 residues. V was trimmed by 0 bases and J by 0 bases, leaving 12 bases between them. The CDR3, as DNA: TGTGCCAGCAGCTTAGCCCATTCACCTAGCTCTGGGGCCAACGTCCTGACTTTC. Translating it yields CASSLAHSPSSGANVLTF.

The gene calls are TRBV11-2 and TRBJ2-3; D is unclear. Trimming removed 5 bases from V and 2 bases from J, with 11 bases in between. CDR3 length: 14 amino acids. CDR1 is SGHAT and CDR2 is FQNNGV in the germline V gene. The CDR3 DNA sequence: TGTGCCAGCAGCCATAGCCAGGTCACAGATACGCAGTATTTT. Protein: CASSHSQVTDTQYF.

A note on this clonotype: One end of the junction varies from germline; a read error may be responsible. V usage is TRBV10-3 and J usage is TRBJ2-7, with 12 bases aligning to TRBD1. The CDR3 sequence is 15 residues long. Looked up from germline, CDR1 is ENHRY and CDR2 is SYGVKD. CDR3 coding DNA: TGTGCCGTCAGCGCCGGGACAGGGGGCTCCCACGAGCAGTACTTC. This encodes CAVSAGTGGSHEQYF.

The gene calls are TRBV20-1 and TRBJ2-1, with 8 bases aligning to TRBD1. The germline V gene has CDR1 DFQATT and CDR2 SNEGSKA (reference sequence). V lost 5 bases, J lost 2 bases, and 5 bases stayed unmatched. The CDR3 contains 14 residues. The CDR3 DNA reads TGCAGTGCTCCGCGGACAGGGCCCTACAATGAGCAGTTCTTC. This encodes CSAPRTGPYNEQFF.